The rows below give T cell receptor beta chains drawn from one sample of a study of technical replicates of blood from a few donors. Method: immunoSEQ multiplex PCR; TCRdb's copy keeps in-frame clones and lacks some. The sample lists 60,000 to 90,000 clones; around nine tenths were seen once. Sequencing was done on a sample of T cells isolated from PBMCs. Source of these receptors: a human donor in good health. CDR3s include the opening cysteine and the closing phenylalanine or tryptophan. Each record gives: V gene, clone size, D gene, CDR3 protein. The D gene is left open where the match is weak. Only part of the rows carry a size: once, few, many, or a class if the clone is expanded.

v_call: TRBV6-6; clone_size: NA; d_call: NA; cdr3_aa: CASSIGRDEQYF
v_call: TRBV6-5; clone_size: NA; d_call: NA; cdr3_aa: CASSYSGQGRTEAFF
v_call: TRBV4-3; clone_size: NA; d_call: TRBD2; cdr3_aa: CASSLAGGGADTQYF
v_call: TRBV7-8; clone_size: NA; d_call: NA; cdr3_aa: CASSSSGSPYNEQFF
v_call: TRBV9; clone_size: once; d_call: TRBD2; cdr3_aa: CASSVASGRAMGDTQYF
v_call: TRBV19; clone_size: once; d_call: NA; cdr3_aa: CASRSSASYNEQFF
v_call: TRBV19; clone_size: NA; d_call: NA; cdr3_aa: CASSIWENSYNEQFF
v_call: TRBV28; clone_size: NA; d_call: NA; cdr3_aa: CASSLSYPTGELFF
v_call: TRBV28; clone_size: few; d_call: NA; cdr3_aa: CASSFSGVNTEAFF
v_call: TRBV11-1; clone_size: NA; d_call: NA; cdr3_aa: CASSLEPRLRETQYF
v_call: TRBV6-5; clone_size: NA; d_call: NA; cdr3_aa: CASNSGSIYGYTF
v_call: TRBV7-9; clone_size: NA; d_call: NA; cdr3_aa: CASSWGQGGQGGELFF
v_call: TRBV6-5; clone_size: NA; d_call: NA; cdr3_aa: CASSYYGSGLYEQYF
v_call: TRBV19; clone_size: once; d_call: TRBD1; cdr3_aa: CASSSGQATSYEQYF
v_call: TRBV10-1; clone_size: NA; d_call: NA; cdr3_aa: CASSFSKTGGRSGNTIYF
v_call: TRBV30; clone_size: NA; d_call: NA; cdr3_aa: CALGGTSNQPQHF
v_call: TRBV9; clone_size: NA; d_call: NA; cdr3_aa: CASSVDFVETGELFF
v_call: TRBV6-5; clone_size: NA; d_call: TRBD2; cdr3_aa: CASNGLDDNEQFF
v_call: TRBV5-1; clone_size: NA; d_call: NA; cdr3_aa: CASSLDRAGELFF
v_call: TRBV19; clone_size: NA; d_call: NA; cdr3_aa: CASSTRQETEAFF
v_call: TRBV15; clone_size: NA; d_call: TRBD2; cdr3_aa: CATSVLAANEQFF
v_call: TRBV11-2; clone_size: once; d_call: TRBD2; cdr3_aa: CASSFGTSEYNEQFF
v_call: TRBV27; clone_size: NA; d_call: NA; cdr3_aa: CATNQGGTQYF
v_call: TRBV6-5; clone_size: NA; d_call: NA; cdr3_aa: CASSTMGPHTEAFF
v_call: TRBV27; clone_size: NA; d_call: TRBD1; cdr3_aa: CASSPQGVGEKLFF
v_call: TRBV5-4; clone_size: NA; d_call: TRBD1; cdr3_aa: CASSRTGDTEAFF
v_call: TRBV7-3; clone_size: NA; d_call: TRBD2; cdr3_aa: CASSIAGPSNEQFF
v_call: TRBV7-6; clone_size: NA; d_call: TRBD1; cdr3_aa: CASSSIVGGVSGELFF